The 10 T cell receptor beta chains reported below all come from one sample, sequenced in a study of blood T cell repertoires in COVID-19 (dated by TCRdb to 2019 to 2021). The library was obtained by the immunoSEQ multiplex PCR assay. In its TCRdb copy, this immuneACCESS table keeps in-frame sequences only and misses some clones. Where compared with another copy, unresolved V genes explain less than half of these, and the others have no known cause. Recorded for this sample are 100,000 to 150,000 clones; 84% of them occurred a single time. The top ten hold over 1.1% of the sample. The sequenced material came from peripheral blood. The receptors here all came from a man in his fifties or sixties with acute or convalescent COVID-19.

The CDR3 loop is CASSLDRPETQYF. As DNA, the CDR3 is TGCGCCAGCAGCCTAGACAGGCCAGAGACCCAGTACTTC. This chain uses TRBV5-1 with TRBJ2-5; weak D call: TRBD1 (6 bases). CDR1 is SGHRS, CDR2 YFSETQ, per germline. Between the trimmed V and J ends, which lost 4 bases and 4 bases, there was a span of 11 bases. This CDR3 spans 13 amino acids.

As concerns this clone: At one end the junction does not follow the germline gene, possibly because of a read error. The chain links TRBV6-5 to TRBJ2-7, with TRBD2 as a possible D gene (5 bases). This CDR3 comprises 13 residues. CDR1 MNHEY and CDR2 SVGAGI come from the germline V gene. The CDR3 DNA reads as TGTGCCAGCGAAACCCCCGGGATCCGCACTATTAACTTC. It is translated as CASETPGIRTINF.

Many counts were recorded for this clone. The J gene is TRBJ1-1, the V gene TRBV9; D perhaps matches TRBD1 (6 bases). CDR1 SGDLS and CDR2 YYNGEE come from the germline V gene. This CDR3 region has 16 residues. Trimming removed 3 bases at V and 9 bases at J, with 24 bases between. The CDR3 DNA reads TGTGCCAGCAGCGGCAGAGCGGACAGAAATTATAATAAAGCTTTCTTT. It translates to CASSGRADRNYNKAFF.

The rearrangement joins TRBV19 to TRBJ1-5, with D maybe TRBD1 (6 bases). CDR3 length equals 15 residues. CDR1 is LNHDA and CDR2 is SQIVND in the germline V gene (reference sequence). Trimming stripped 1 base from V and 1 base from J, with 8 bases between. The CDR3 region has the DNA TGTGCCAGTAGTATAGTGAGGGGGAGCAATCAGCCCCAGCATTTT. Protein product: CASSIVRGSNQPQHF.

The CDR3 reads CASSVPLLGGSLEAFF. The CDR3 DNA reads as TGTGCCAGCAGTGTCCCCCTACTGGGGGGGTCGCTTGAAGCTTTCTTT. The V call is TRBV6-1, the J call TRBJ1-1; TRBD1 might be the D (5 bases). The CDR3 runs 16 residues. The germline V and J ends were trimmed by 4 bases and 7 bases, with 22 bases remaining between them. Germline V gene lookup returns CDR1 MNHNS and CDR2 SASEGT.

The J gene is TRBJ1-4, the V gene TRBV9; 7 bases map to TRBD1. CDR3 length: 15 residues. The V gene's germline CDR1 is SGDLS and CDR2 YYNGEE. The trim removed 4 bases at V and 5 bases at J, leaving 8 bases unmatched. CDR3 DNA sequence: TGTGCCAGCAGCTACCGGACAGGATCGAATGAAAAACTGTTTTTT. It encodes CASSYRTGSNEKLFF.

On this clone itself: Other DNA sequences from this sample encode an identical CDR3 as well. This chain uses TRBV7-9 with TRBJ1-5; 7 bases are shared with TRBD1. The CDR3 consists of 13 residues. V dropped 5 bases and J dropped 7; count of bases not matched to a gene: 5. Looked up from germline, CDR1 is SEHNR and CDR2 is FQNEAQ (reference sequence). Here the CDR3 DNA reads TGTGCCAGCAGCCCAACAGGGGACCAGCCCCAGCATTTT. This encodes CASSPTGDQPQHF.

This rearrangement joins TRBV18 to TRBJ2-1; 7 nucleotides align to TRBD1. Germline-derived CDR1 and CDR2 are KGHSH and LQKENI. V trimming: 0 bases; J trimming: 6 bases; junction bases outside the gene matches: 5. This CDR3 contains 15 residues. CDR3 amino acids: CASSPPKGQINEQFF. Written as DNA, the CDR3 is TGTGCCAGCTCACCACCGAAGGGACAGATCAATGAGCAGTTCTTC. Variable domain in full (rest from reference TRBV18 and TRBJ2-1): NAGVMQNPRHLVRRRGQEARLRCSPMKGHSHVYWYRQLPEEGLKFMVYLQKENIIDESGMPKERFSAEFPKEGPSILRIQQVVRGDSAAYFCASSPPKGQINEQFFGPGTRLTVL.

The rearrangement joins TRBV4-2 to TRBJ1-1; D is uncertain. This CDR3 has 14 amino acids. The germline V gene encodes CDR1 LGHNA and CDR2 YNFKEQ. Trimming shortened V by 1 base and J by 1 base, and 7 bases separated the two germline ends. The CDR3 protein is CASSQVRENTEAFF. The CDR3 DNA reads TGTGCCAGCAGCCAAGTTCGGGAGAACACTGAAGCTTTCTTT.

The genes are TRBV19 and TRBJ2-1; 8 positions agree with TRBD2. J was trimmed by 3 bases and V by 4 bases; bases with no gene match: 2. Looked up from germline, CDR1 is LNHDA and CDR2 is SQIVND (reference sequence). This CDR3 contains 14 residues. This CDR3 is CASSTGLGYNEQFF. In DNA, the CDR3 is TGTGCCAGTAGTACGGGACTAGGCTACAATGAGCAGTTCTTC.